This TCR beta chain was identified during a study of T cells expressing NK-cell markers. Study-level information: Source material for TCR beta repertoires consisted of sorted CD3+CD56+NKG2C+, CD3+CD56+NKG2C- and CD3+CD56-NKG2C+ T cells. HCMV serostatus: seven of eight sequenced donors positive, one negative. Overall study findings and caveats: Several donors likewise had their CD3+CD56-NKG2C+ fraction led by these clonotypes.

A word on this clonotype: Its antigen is not known.

There are 13 residues in the CDR3. CDR1 and CDR2 from the germline V gene are SGHTA and FQGNSA. TCRdb reanalyzed the 5' RACE reads and collapses them to one entry per CDR3 protein, without DNA. This table lists over 250,000 distinct CDR3 sequences. The V call is TRBV7-2, the J call TRBJ2-3; there is no DNA to check the TCRdb D call of TRBD1. The receptor's source is a woman aged 18-70 years in good health. The material sequenced was blood T cells: a sorted CD56 or NKG2C T cell subset, CD4+ or CD8+ T cells, or bulk PBMC T cells (not recorded which). The CDR3 region is CASSQERADTQYF.